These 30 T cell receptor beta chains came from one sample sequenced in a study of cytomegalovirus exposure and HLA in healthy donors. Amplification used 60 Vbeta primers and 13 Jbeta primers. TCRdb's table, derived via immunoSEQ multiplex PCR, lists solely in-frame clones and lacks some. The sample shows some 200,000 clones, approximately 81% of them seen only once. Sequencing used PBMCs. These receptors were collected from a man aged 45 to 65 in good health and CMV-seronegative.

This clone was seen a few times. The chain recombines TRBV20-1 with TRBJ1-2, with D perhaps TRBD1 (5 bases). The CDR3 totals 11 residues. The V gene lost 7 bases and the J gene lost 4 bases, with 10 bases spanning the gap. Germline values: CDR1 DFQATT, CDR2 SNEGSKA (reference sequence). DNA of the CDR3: TGCAGTGTCGGGGGAACCTATGGCTACACCTTC. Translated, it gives CSVGGTYGYTF.

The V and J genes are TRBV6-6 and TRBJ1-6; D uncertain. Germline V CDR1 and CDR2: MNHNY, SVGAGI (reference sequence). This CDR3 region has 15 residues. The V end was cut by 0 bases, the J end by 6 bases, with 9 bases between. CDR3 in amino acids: CASSYSSGINSPLHF. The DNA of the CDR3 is TGTGCCAGCAGTTACTCTTCAGGCATTAATTCACCCCTCCACTTT.

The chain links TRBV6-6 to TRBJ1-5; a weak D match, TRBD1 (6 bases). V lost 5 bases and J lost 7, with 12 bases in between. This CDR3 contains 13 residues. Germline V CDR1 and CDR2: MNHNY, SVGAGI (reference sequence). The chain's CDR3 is CASSLQGEQPQHF. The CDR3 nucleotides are TGTGCCAGCAGTCTACAGGGAGAACAGCCCCAGCATTTT.

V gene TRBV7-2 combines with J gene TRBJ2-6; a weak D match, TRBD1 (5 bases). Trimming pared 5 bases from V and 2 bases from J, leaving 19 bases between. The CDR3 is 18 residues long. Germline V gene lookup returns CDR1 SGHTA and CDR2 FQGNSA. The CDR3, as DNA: TGTGCCAGCAGCGCCAGGAACAGGCCCGAGGCTGGGGCCAACGTCCTGACTTTC. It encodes CASSARNRPEAGANVLTF. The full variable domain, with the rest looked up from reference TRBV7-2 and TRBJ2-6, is GAGVSQSPSNKVTEKGKDVELRCDPISGHTALYWYRQSLGQGLEFLIYFQGNSAPDKSGLPSDRFSAERTGGSVSTLTIQRTQQEDSAVYLCASSARNRPEAGANVLTFGAGSRLTVL.

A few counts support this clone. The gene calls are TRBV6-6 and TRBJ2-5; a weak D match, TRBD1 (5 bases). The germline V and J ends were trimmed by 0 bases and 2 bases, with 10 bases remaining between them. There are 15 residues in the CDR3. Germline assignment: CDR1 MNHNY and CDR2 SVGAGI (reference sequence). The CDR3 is CASSYSQGPQETQYF. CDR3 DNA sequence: TGTGCCAGCAGTTACTCCCAGGGCCCTCAAGAGACCCAGTACTTC.

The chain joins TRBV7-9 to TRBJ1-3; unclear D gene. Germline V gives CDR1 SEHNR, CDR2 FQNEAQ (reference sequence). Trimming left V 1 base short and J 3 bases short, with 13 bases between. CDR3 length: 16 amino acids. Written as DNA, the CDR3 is TGTGCCAGCAGCTTAGACGGGGAAGGATTTGGAAACACCATATATTTT. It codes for CASSLDGEGFGNTIYF.

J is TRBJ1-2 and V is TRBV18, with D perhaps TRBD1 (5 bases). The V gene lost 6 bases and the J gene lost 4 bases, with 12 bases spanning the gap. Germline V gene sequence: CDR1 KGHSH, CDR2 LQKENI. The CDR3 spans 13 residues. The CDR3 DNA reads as TGTGCCAGCTCTCCGGGGGATCCCTATGGCTACACCTTC. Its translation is CASSPGDPYGYTF.

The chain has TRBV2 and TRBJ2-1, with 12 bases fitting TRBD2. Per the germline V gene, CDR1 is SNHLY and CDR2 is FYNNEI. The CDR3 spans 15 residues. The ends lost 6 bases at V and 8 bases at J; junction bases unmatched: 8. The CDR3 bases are TGTGCCAGCAGGTTGCAACTAGCGGGGGGCGATGAGCAGTTCTTC. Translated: CASRLQLAGGDEQFF.

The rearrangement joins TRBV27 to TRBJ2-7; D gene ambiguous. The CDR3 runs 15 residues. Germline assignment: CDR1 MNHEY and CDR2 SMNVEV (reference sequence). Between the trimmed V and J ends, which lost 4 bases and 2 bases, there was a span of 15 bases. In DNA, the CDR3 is TGTGCCAGCAGTTCCGGCAGGCTAACCACCTACGAGCAGTACTTC. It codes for CASSSGRLTTYEQYF.

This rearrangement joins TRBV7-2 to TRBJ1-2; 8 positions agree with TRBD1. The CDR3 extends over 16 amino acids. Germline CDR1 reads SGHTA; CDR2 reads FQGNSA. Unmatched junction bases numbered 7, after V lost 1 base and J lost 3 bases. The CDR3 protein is CASSLGGQGSDYGYTF. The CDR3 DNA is TGTGCCAGCAGCTTAGGAGGACAGGGAAGCGACTATGGCTACACCTTC.

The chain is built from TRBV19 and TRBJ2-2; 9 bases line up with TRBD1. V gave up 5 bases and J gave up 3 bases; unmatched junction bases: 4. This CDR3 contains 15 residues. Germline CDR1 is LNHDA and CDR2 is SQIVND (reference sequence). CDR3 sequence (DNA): TGTGCCAGTAGTGCCGACAGGGGGTACACCGGGGAGCTGTTTTTT. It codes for CASSADRGYTGELFF.

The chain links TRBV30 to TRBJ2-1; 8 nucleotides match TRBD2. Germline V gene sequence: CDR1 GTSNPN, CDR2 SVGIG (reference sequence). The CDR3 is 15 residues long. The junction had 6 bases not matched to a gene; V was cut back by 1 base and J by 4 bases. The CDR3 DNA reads TGTGCCTGGAGTGGCGGGGTAGCGGGGTACAATGAGCAGTTCTTC. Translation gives CAWSGGVAGYNEQFF.

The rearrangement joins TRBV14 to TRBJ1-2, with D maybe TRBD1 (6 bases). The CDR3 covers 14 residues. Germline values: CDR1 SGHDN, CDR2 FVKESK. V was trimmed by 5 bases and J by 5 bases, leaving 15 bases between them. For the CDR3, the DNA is TGTGCCAGCAGCGAAGGACAGCGTGGGTATGGCTACACCTTC. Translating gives CASSEGQRGYGYTF.

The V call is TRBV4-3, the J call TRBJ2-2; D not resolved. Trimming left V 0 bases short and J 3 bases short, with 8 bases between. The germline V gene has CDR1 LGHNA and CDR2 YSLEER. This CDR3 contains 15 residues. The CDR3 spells CASSQDRRDTGELFF. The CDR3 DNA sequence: TGCGCCAGCAGCCAAGATCGCCGGGACACCGGGGAGCTGTTTTTT.

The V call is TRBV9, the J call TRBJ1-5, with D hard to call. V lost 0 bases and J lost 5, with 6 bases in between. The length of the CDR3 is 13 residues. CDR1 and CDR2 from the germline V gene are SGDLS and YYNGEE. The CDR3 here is CASSVDSYQPQHF. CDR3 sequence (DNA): TGTGCCAGCAGCGTAGACAGCTATCAGCCCCAGCATTTT.

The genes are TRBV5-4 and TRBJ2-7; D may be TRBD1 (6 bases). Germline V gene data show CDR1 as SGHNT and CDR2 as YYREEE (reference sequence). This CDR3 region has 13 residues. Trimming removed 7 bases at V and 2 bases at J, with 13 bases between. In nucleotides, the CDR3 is TGTGCCAGCCAAGCGACAGGAGCCTACGAGCAGTACTTC. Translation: CASQATGAYEQYF.

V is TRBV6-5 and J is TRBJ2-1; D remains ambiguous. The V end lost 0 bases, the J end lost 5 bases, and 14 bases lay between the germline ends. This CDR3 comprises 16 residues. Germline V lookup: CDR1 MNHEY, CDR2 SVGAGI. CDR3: CASSYSTPISDNEQFF. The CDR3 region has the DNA TGTGCCAGCAGTTACTCGACTCCCATTTCGGACAATGAGCAGTTCTTC.

CDR3 sequence (DNA): TGTGCCAGCAGTTATAGGAGTACCTACAATGAGCAGTTCTTC. Amino acids: CASSYRSTYNEQFF. The gene calls are TRBV6-5 and TRBJ2-1; D not certain. Per germline, CDR1 MNHEY and CDR2 SVGAGI. Trimming shortened V by 3 bases and J by 2 bases, and 8 bases separated the two germline ends. The CDR3 length is 14 residues.

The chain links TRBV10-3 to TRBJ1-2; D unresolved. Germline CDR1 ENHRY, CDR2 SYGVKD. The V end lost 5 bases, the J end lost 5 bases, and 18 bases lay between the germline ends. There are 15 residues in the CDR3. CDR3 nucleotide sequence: TGTGCCATCAGTCGAGAGGAGGGATCCCCTTATGGCTACACCTTC. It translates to CAISREEGSPYGYTF.

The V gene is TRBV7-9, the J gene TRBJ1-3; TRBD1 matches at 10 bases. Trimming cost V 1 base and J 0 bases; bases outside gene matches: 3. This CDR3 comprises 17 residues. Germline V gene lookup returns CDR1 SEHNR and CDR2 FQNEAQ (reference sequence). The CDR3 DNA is TGTGCCAGCAGCTTAGGGGACAGGGGAAACTCTGGAAACACCATATATTTT. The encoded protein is CASSLGDRGNSGNTIYF.

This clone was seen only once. The CDR3 is CASSGLAGGPGTQYF. CDR3 bases: TGTGCCAGCAGTGGGCTAGCGGGGGGGCCGGGTACGCAGTATTTT. The chain joins TRBV2 to TRBJ2-3; 12 bases align to TRBD2. Germline CDR1 SNHLY, CDR2 FYNNEI. This CDR3 contains 15 residues. The J segment lost 8 bases and the V segment lost 4 bases, leaving 7 bases of the junction unmatched.

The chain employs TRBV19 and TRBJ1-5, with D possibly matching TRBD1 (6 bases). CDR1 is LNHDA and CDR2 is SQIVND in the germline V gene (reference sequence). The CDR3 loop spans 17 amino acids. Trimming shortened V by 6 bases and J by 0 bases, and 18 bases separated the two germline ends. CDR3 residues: CASRYTGKAYSNQPQHF. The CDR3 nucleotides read TGTGCCAGTAGATACACAGGGAAGGCTTATAGCAATCAGCCCCAGCATTTT.

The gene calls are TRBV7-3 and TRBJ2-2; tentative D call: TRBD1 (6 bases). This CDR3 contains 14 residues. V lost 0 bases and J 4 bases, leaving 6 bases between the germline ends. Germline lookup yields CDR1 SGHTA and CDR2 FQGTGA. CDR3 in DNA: TGTGCCAGCAGCTTAACGGACAGCACCGGGGAGCTGTTTTTT. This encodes CASSLTDSTGELFF.

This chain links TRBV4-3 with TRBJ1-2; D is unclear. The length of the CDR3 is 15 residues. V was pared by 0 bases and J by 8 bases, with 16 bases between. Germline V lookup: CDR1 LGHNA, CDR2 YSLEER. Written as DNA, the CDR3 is TGCGCCAGCAGCCAAGATGAGGGCTCCGGCGAGGGCTACACCTTC. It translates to CASSQDEGSGEGYTF.

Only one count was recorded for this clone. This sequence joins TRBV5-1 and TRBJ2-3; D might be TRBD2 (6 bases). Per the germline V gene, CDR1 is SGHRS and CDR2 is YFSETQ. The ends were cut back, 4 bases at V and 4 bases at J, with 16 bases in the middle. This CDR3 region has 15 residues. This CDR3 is CASSVDRGIADTQYF. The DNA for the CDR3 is TGCGCCAGCAGCGTCGACCGGGGGATCGCAGATACGCAGTATTTT.

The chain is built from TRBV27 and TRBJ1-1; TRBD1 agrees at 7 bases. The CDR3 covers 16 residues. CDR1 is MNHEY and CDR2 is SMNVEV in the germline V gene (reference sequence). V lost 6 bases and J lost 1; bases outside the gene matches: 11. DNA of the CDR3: TGTGCCAGCAGACCCTTACCGGGACAGAGGAACACTGAAGCTTTCTTT. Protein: CASRPLPGQRNTEAFF.

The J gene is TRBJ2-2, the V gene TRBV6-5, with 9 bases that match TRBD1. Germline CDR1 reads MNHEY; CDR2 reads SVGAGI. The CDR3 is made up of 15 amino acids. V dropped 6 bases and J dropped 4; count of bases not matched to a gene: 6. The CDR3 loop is CASRAGTGTTGELFF. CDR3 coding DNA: TGTGCCAGCAGAGCCGGGACAGGGACCACCGGGGAGCTGTTTTTT.

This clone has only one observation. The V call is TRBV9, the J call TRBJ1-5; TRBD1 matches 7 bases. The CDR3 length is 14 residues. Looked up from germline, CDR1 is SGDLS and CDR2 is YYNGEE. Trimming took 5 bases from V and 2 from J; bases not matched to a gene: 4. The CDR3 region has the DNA TGTGCCAGCAGTGATACAGGGGGCAATCAGCCCCAGCATTTT. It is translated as CASSDTGGNQPQHF.

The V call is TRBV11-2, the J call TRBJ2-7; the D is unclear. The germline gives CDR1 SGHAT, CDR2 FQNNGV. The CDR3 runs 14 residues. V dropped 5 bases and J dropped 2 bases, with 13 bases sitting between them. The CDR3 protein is CASSPWADPYEQYF. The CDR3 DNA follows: TGTGCCAGCAGCCCTTGGGCCGATCCCTACGAGCAGTACTTC.

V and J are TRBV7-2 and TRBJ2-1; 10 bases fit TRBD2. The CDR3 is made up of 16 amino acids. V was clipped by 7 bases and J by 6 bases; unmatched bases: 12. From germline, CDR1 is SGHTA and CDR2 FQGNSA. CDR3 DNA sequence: TGTGCCAGCACCCTCATAGCGGGGGGCGGGGGCAATGAGCAGTTCTTC. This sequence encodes CASTLIAGGGGNEQFF.